This T cell receptor (beta chain) was found in a study of blood T cells in healthy people across ages (dated by TCRdb to 2013 to 2016). At the level of the whole study: Template switching captured roughly one uniquely barcoded TCR beta cDNA molecule per two T cells in model experiments. Four age groups were formed from the donors: young (average approximately 17 years), middle-aged (approximately 39), aged (62) and long-lived (about 80). For two donors (one aged 18 to 30 and one aged 80 or older), the study analyzed two additional independent replicas of 1 million unique cDNA reads from the same blood draw. To avoid experimental bias, donors of different ages were distributed randomly across sequencing lanes. To track age-related changes in TCR beta repertoire diversity, the study relied on deep sequencing normalized with unique cDNA molecular identifiers. Results the study describes overall, beyond this receptor: A strong correlation was found between observed TCR beta diversity and the percentage of naive T cells measured by flow cytometry. Compared with the aged group, the long-lived group had more naive CD4+ T cells, fewer expanded clones and increased TCR diversity, suggesting age selection. Since profiling was done on bulk unsorted PBMCs, naive and antigen-experienced compartments could not be conclusively compared. Because donor CMV infection status was unknown, age-related changes in expanded clonotypes were potentially confounded. Estimates of total diversity from one million sequenced T cells were regarded as lower bounds and underestimates. Observed TCR beta diversity per million T cells fell roughly linearly with age, and a significant reduction was already apparent by age around 44.

Libraries came from 5' RACE. The second PCR ran for about 6 to 12 cycles and used a J-beta primer mix along with a sample-barcoded 5' primer. A unique molecular identifier was introduced onto each TCR beta cDNA molecule by a template-switch 5' adaptor carrying 12 random nucleotides. At least 2.5 million CDR3-containing paired-end reads were obtained from each sample. First-strand cDNA synthesis was performed from all RNA using the Mint cDNA synthesis kit, with priming by a TRBC-specific oligonucleotide. Following uracil-DNA glycosylase treatment, all cDNA underwent a first 18-cycle PCR with the universal primers M1SS and BC2_uni_R. In the paper's pipeline: For normalization, 1 million high-quality reads, each with a distinct molecular identifier, were randomly selected from each sample. Reads with shared molecular identifiers were discarded instead of being binned into consensus sequences. MiTCR, run with a Q25 quality threshold and the strictest error-elimination algorithm, handled CDR3 identification, clonotype clustering and error correction. A nonparametric unseen species model using Euler transformation provided a lower-bound estimate of total TCR beta diversity. TCRdb reprocessing: public reads trimmed at Q25 with fastp, clones called with MiXCR, in-frame beta chains kept. Every distinct CDR3 protein forms one entry, paired with its most common genes and DNA. The V and J calls and clone size are TCRdb's, not the authors'. Recorded for this sample are 1.5 million to 2 million distinct CDR3 sequences; about two fifths of them occurred a single time. The ten top clones hold 23% of the sample.

Donors were a few dozen systemically healthy Caucasian individuals from Russia aged roughly 6 to 90 years. Each donor gave approximately 9.3 milliliters of peripheral blood, collected into EDTA-treated Vacutainer tubes. PBMCs were isolated by Ficoll-Paque density-gradient centrifugation, with at least 7 million obtained per sample. Trizol reagent was used to extract total RNA from the PBMCs, yielding at least 5 micrograms per sample. The percentages of naive CD45RAhigh/CD27high T cells were determined by flow cytometry on a PBMC aliquot from every donor. This clonotype was observed a single time. This clone's antigen is unknown. It has no much larger one-base neighbor in the sample; base qualities were not kept. Sequencing input: blood. The receptor comes from a human donor in good health.

The CDR3 region has the sequence CASSFLLGIHNEQFF. At the DNA level, the sequence is TGTGCCAGCAGTTTCCTATTGGGGATCCACAATGAGCAGTTCTTC. The chain joins TRBV12-3 or TRBV12-4 to TRBJ2-1; the D gene cannot be named for sure. The V end loses 3 bases and the J end loses 5 bases, and a stretch of 14 bases separates them. Inclusive of the bounding cysteine and phenylalanine, the CDR3 is 15 residues long. The entry retains the CDR3 DNA only, 45 bases that are in frame from base 1.